This is a list of T cell receptor beta chains from one sample in a study of T cell responses to AZD1222 COVID-19 vaccine. Sequencing used immunoSEQ multiplex PCR; TCRdb keeps in-frame clones, though not all of them. The repertoire consists of 90,000 to 110,000 clones, with 70% to 90% occurring once and the leading ten covering around 4.5%. The sequences come from peripheral blood, collected 28 days after the second AZD1222 dose. All receptors derive from an adult who received the AZD1222 COVID-19 vaccine. The CDR3 runs from the conserved cysteine through the conserved F or W. Each record gives: J gene, clone size, D gene, V gene, CDR3 DNA, CDR3 protein. A D gene is named only where the DNA matches it firmly. Clone size is given for some rows only: seen once, a few or many times, or a class if the clone is expanded.

J gene: TRBJ1-2; clone size: once; D gene: NA; V gene: TRBV7-7; CDR3 DNA: TGTGCCAGCAGCCCGCTAGCTGTACAGGGAGCTAACTATGGCTACACCTTC; CDR3 protein: CASSPLAVQGANYGYTF
J gene: TRBJ1-3; clone size: once; D gene: TRBD1; V gene: TRBV5-1; CDR3 DNA: TGCGCCAGCAGCCACCGACAGGGAACGTCCGGAAACACCATATATTTT; CDR3 protein: CASSHRQGTSGNTIYF
J gene: TRBJ2-1; clone size: NA; D gene: TRBD2; V gene: TRBV7-2; CDR3 DNA: TGTGCCAGCAGCTTAGCGACTAGCGGGAGGGCCATCCCCCCAAACAATGAGCAGTTCTTC; CDR3 protein: CASSLATSGRAIPPNNEQFF
J gene: TRBJ2-1; clone size: NA; D gene: NA; V gene: TRBV9; CDR3 DNA: TGTGCCAGCAGCGTAGAAGGTAGCTTCTCCTACAATGAGCAGTTCTTC; CDR3 protein: CASSVEGSFSYNEQFF
J gene: TRBJ1-1; clone size: NA; D gene: NA; V gene: TRBV19; CDR3 DNA: TGTGCCAGCATGAGGATGAACACTGAAGCTTTCTTT; CDR3 protein: CASMRMNTEAFF
J gene: TRBJ2-1; clone size: NA; D gene: TRBD1; V gene: TRBV9; CDR3 DNA: TGTGCCAGCAGCGTAGGAGACAGGGGAATCAATGAGCAGTTCTTC; CDR3 protein: CASSVGDRGINEQFF
J gene: TRBJ1-4; clone size: once; D gene: NA; V gene: TRBV5-1; CDR3 DNA: TGCGCCAGCAGCCCGGACGGGAGGTATGAAAAACTGTTTTTT; CDR3 protein: CASSPDGRYEKLFF
J gene: TRBJ2-7; clone size: NA; D gene: NA; V gene: TRBV6-5; CDR3 DNA: TGTGCCAGCAGTCGTACCAGAGAGATCGACGAGCAGTACTTC; CDR3 protein: CASSRTREIDEQYF
J gene: TRBJ1-5; clone size: NA; D gene: NA; V gene: TRBV18; CDR3 DNA: TGTGCCAGCTCACCACTCCCGGACAGAGTCAATCAGCCCCAGCATTTT; CDR3 protein: CASSPLPDRVNQPQHF
J gene: TRBJ2-5; clone size: NA; D gene: NA; V gene: TRBV9; CDR3 DNA: TGTGCCAGCAGCCCGGGACCTGTGGAGACCCAGTACTTC; CDR3 protein: CASSPGPVETQYF
J gene: TRBJ2-1; clone size: once; D gene: TRBD1; V gene: TRBV27; CDR3 DNA: TGTGCCAGCAGTTTATTGGCCGGGACAGGGGCCAATGAGCAGTTCTTC; CDR3 protein: CASSLLAGTGANEQFF
J gene: TRBJ2-3; clone size: NA; D gene: TRBD1; V gene: TRBV28; CDR3 DNA: TGTGCCAGCAGTTTCCCGGGACAGACAAAGCGGACCCTCACAGATACGCAGTATTTT; CDR3 protein: CASSFPGQTKRTLTDTQYF